This TCR beta chain was recorded in a study of patients and donors after allogeneic stem cell transplantation. This clonotype was found a few times. In germline, CDR1 is DFQATT, CDR2 SNEGSKA (reference sequence). There are 15 residues in the CDR3. Trimming cost V 7 bases and J 3 bases; bases outside gene matches: 12. Using its own MiXCR run on the RT-PCR reads, TCRdb lists one record per CDR3 protein. The table lists 98,000 or so distinct CDR3 sequences, over 30% of them singletons. The receptor comes from a human donor who was either an allogeneic HSCT recipient or a stem cell or donor lymphocyte infusion donor (not recorded which). It is not recorded whose cells these are; they may come from a transplant donor. The chain uses TRBV20-1 and TRBJ2-7; 10 positions match TRBD2. The sample was blood, either unsorted or a sorted T cell fraction (not recorded which). The CDR3 spells CSDHPSGRSSYEQYF. Written as DNA, the CDR3 is TGCAGTGACCACCCTAGCGGGAGATCAAGCTACGAGCAGTACTTC.